This TCR beta chain was retrieved from a study of blood T cell repertoires in COVID-19. TCRdb's copy holds only in-frame clones and misses some; the assay was immunoSEQ multiplex PCR. The profile shows roughly 200,000 clones, around three quarters of them singletons. The receptor was derived from a woman aged 70-85 years with acute or convalescent COVID-19. The sample taken for sequencing was peripheral blood.

The CDR3 region is CATQTDPQADTQYF. As DNA, the CDR3 is TGTGCCACACAGACAGACCCACAGGCAGATACGCAGTATTTT. V and J are TRBV19 and TRBJ2-3, with D perhaps matching TRBD1 (5 bases). Germline V gives CDR1 LNHDA, CDR2 SQIVND (reference sequence). The germline V and J ends were trimmed by 10 bases and 4 bases, with 18 bases remaining between them. CDR3 size: 14 residues.